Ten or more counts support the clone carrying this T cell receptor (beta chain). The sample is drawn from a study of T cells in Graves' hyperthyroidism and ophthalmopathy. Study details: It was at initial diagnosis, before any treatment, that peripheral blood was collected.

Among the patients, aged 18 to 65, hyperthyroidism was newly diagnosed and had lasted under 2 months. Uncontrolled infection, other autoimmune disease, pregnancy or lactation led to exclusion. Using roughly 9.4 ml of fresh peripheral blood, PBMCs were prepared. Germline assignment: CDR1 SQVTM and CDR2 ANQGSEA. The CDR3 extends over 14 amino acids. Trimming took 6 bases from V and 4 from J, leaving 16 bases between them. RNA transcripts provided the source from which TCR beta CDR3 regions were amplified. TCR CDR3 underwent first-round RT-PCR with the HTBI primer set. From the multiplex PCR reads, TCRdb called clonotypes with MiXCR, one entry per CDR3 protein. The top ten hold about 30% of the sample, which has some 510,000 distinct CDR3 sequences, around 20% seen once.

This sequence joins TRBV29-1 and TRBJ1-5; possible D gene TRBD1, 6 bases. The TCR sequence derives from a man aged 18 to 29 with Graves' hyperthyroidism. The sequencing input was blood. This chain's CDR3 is CSVAQGGWNQPQHF. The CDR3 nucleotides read TGCAGCGTGGCACAGGGAGGGTGGAATCAGCCCCAGCATTTT.